The clone carrying this T cell receptor (beta chain) was observed once. The assay was immunoSEQ multiplex PCR, and TCRdb's table has in-frame clones only and misses some. The sample contains approximately 17,000 clones, roughly four fifths of which appear only once. Germline-derived CDR1 and CDR2 are SGHTA and FQGTGA. Deletions cut 3 bases from V and 2 bases from J, with 8 bases between. The CDR3 runs 15 residues. The entry originates in a study of OX40 agonist ivuxolimab in advanced cancers. The TCR originated in an adult with an advanced solid tumor such as melanoma, head and neck, liver or kidney cancer. This chain connects TRBV7-3 to TRBJ2-6; D remains unclear. Sequencing used CD4+ or CD8+ T cells sorted from blood, obtained in a trial of the OX40 agonist ivuxolimab. The CDR3 DNA is TGTGCCAGCAGCTTTTCTCACACTGGGGCCAACGTCCTGACTTTC. Protein: CASSFSHTGANVLTF.